This T cell receptor beta chain was retrieved from a study of graft-versus-host responses after intestinal transplantation. Graft samples were processed, releasing intraepithelial and lamina propria lymphocytes. TCRdb's copy holds only in-frame clones and misses some; the assay was immunoSEQ multiplex PCR. The repertoire holds some 4,800 clones, around 83% seen once, with 8% in the top ten. Germline-derived CDR1 and CDR2 are SGHRS and YFSETQ. The CDR3 length is 16 residues. V and J are TRBV5-1 and TRBJ2-5, with D possibly TRBD2 on 6 matching bases. The DNA end favors TRBJ2-7, so the J call may be wrong. The TCR was taken from a human patient who received an intestinal transplant, so some T cells may come from the graft donor. The source material was ileum tissue, sampled about 130 days after intestinal transplantation. CDR3 residues: CASSQGGGFSSYEQYF. For the CDR3, the DNA is TGCGCCAGCAGCCAGGGTGGGGGGTTCAGCTCCTACGAGCAGTACTTC.